The rows below give T cell receptor beta chains drawn from one sample of a study of blood T cell repertoires in COVID-19. Assay: immunoSEQ multiplex PCR; the TCRdb copy retains only in-frame clones and omits some. Of 290,000 or so clones listed, 85% are singletons. Input material: peripheral blood. The source of these receptors is a man aged 50 to 59 with active or convalescent COVID-19. Both conserved end residues are part of each CDR3. The D gene is left open where the match is weak. Only some rows state a clone size, as once, few, many or a class for expanded clones.

V gene	D gene	clone size	J gene	CDR3 DNA	CDR3 protein
TRBV28	TRBD2	.	TRBJ2-4	TGTGCCAGCAGGTCCTTGGAGGGGGGGACTAGCGGTACCATAGCCAAAAACATTCAGTACTTC	CASRSLEGGTSGTIAKNIQYF
TRBV30	.	.	TRBJ1-6	TGTGCCTGGAGTGTATACAGGGCTGAGAATTCACCCCTCCACTTT	CAWSVYRAENSPLHF
TRBV18	.	.	TRBJ1-6	TGTGCCAGCTCACCACAGCGGACGGGTAATAATTCACCCCTCCACTTT	CASSPQRTGNNSPLHF
TRBV2	.	.	TRBJ1-4	TGTGCCAGCAGTGAAAGGCAGGGGAGCGGTGAAAAACTGTTTTTT	CASSERQGSGEKLFF
TRBV3-1/TRBV3-2	TRBD2	.	TRBJ2-1	TGTGCCAGCAGCCTAGGGACTAGCGGCAATGAGCAGTTCTTC	CASSLGTSGNEQFF
TRBV14	TRBD1	.	TRBJ1-1	TGTGCCAGCAGCCAAGAAGGCGGGAACAGGGGGCCTCTCACTGAAGCTTTCTTT	CASSQEGGNRGPLTEAFF
TRBV7-9	.	.	TRBJ2-2	TGTGCCAGCAGTCGACAGGTGAACACCGGGGAGCTGTTTTTT	CASSRQVNTGELFF
TRBV30	.	.	TRBJ1-1	TGTGCCGGCCTCCCAGGGAAGAACACTGAAGCTTTCTTT	CAGLPGKNTEAFF
TRBV19	TRBD2	once	TRBJ2-1	TGTGCCAGTAGTACCCATTTAGCGGGAGGGCCTTTCTACAATGAGCAGTTCTTC	CASSTHLAGGPFYNEQFF
TRBV12-3/TRBV12-4	TRBD1	.	TRBJ1-5	TGTGCCAGCAGAACAGGGGTGACTCAGCCCCAGCATTTT	CASRTGVTQPQHF
TRBV9	TRBD2	.	TRBJ2-1	TGTGCCAGCAGCGCCGGATCTCTAGCGGGAGGTGTGAGTGAGCAGTTCTTC	CASSAGSLAGGVSEQFF
TRBV29-1	.	.	TRBJ1-2	TGCAGCATTACTGAGGCAGGGGATGGCTATGGCTACACCTTC	CSITEAGDGYGYTF
TRBV7-8	TRBD2	.	TRBJ2-1	TGTGCCAGCAGCTTAGGGGCTAGCGGGAGCAATGAGCAGTTCTTC	CASSLGASGSNEQFF
TRBV3-1/TRBV3-2	TRBD1	once	TRBJ2-1	TGTGCCAGCAGCCACCCCGGGACAGGGTACAATGAGCAGTTCTTC	CASSHPGTGYNEQFF
TRBV5-4	TRBD1	.	TRBJ1-2	TGTGCCAGCAGCCAAGAGACAGGGGGCCGGGGTGGCTACACCTTC	CASSQETGGRGGYTF
TRBV4-2	.	.	TRBJ2-7	TGTGCCAGCAGCCAAGGAAGGGGTCTGGGGACACCTTTGGAGCAGTACTTC	CASSQGRGLGTPLEQYF
TRBV5-4	.	.	TRBJ1-2	TGTGCCAGCAGCTTGGGTGGACAGAACTATGGCTACACCTTC	CASSLGGQNYGYTF
TRBV10-3	TRBD2	.	TRBJ2-1	TGTGCCATCAGTGGAGCTAGCGGGAGGTTTGAGCAGTTCTTC	CAISGASGRFEQFF
TRBV19	TRBD1	.	TRBJ1-6	TGTGCCAGTAGTACTTCCACCGGGACAGGGGGCCTTAATTCACCCCTCCACTTT	CASSTSTGTGGLNSPLHF
TRBV7-6	.	.	TRBJ2-1	TGTGCCAGCAGCTTAGAAATAGGGGGCTCCTACAATGAGCAGTTCTTC	CASSLEIGGSYNEQFF
TRBV19	.	.	TRBJ1-2	TGTGCCAGTAGTCCCCCGGGGGGAAACTATGGCTACACCTTC	CASSPPGGNYGYTF
TRBV6-1	TRBD2	once	TRBJ2-3	TGTGCCAGCAGTGAACCCGGACTAGCGGACACAGATACGCAGTATTTT	CASSEPGLADTDTQYF
TRBV28	TRBD2	.	TRBJ2-1	TGTGCCAGCAGTTTATTCCTACTAGCGGGAGGGATGGTGGGCAATGAGCAGTTCTTC	CASSLFLLAGGMVGNEQFF
TRBV7-8	.	once	TRBJ1-1	TGTGCCAGCAGCTTAGGGTCCAACAGGCTGAACACTGAAGCTTTCTTT	CASSLGSNRLNTEAFF
TRBV27	TRBD1	.	TRBJ2-7	TGTGCCAGCAGTTTATCGTTACAGGGGAGAAGTCACGAGCAGTACTTC	CASSLSLQGRSHEQYF
TRBV27	.	once	TRBJ1-2	TGTGCCAGCAGTTCCCGGGGGGCGAGTGGCTACACCTTC	CASSSRGASGYTF
TRBV4-1	.	.	TRBJ2-3	TGCGCCAGCAGCCAAGTAGGCGGAATAGGCACAGATACGCAGTATTTT	CASSQVGGIGTDTQYF
TRBV11-3	TRBD1	.	TRBJ2-2	TGTGCCAGCAGCTTGCAGGGGGCCGGGGAGCTGTTTTTT	CASSLQGAGELFF
TRBV21-1	.	once	TRBJ1-2	TGTGCCAGCAGCGCCCGGGACAGGACTAACTATGGCTACACCTTC	CASSARDRTNYGYTF
TRBV30	TRBD2	.	TRBJ2-7	TGTGCCTGGAGTGTTGGCGGGAGTATCCACGAGCAGTACTTC	CAWSVGGSIHEQYF
TRBV10-3	TRBD2	.	TRBJ2-1	TGTGCCATCAGTGAGTATCCGACTAGCGGGAGTTCGGCCTCCTACAATGAGCAGTTCTTC	CAISEYPTSGSSASYNEQFF
TRBV11-2	TRBD1	.	TRBJ1-1	TGTGCCAGCAGCTTAGGGTACAGGGGGCACACTGAAGCTTTCTTT	CASSLGYRGHTEAFF
TRBV19	TRBD1	.	TRBJ1-2	TGTGCCAGTAGTCCGCCCAGGGACAGGGCGCGGTATGGCTACACCTTC	CASSPPRDRARYGYTF
TRBV18	TRBD1	.	TRBJ2-7	TGTGCCAGCTCACCACGGTCAGGGGGCGAGCAGTACTTC	CASSPRSGGEQYF
TRBV28	TRBD2	.	TRBJ2-7	TGTGCCAGCAGTTTAGGCACTAGCGGATTCTCCTACGAGCAGTACTTC	CASSLGTSGFSYEQYF
TRBV11-3	TRBD2	.	TRBJ2-2	TGTGCCAGCAGCTCCGGGTTGGACGCCACTAGCGGGAGCCCCGGGGAGCTGTTTTTT	CASSSGLDATSGSPGELFF
TRBV28	.	.	TRBJ1-3	TGTGCCAGCACAGAACTACAGGGAAAACCTGGAAACACCATATATTTT	CASTELQGKPGNTIYF
TRBV19	.	.	TRBJ1-5	TGTGCCAGTAAAGGACTCTACAATCAGCCCCAGCATTTT	CASKGLYNQPQHF
TRBV28	TRBD2	.	TRBJ2-3	TGTGCCAGTGAGCGGGGATCTGGCACAGATACGCAGTATTTT	CASERGSGTDTQYF
TRBV19	.	.	TRBJ2-7	TGTGCCAGTAGGGACGCGGGCTACGAGCAGTACTTC	CASRDAGYEQYF
TRBV5-1	TRBD1	once	TRBJ1-2	TGCGCCAGCAGCTTGGGAACGCTGGACAGGCGTGGCTACACCTTC	CASSLGTLDRRGYTF
TRBV28	.	.	TRBJ1-5	TGTGCCAGCAGTTTACGAGGGGGTTTGGGACCCCAGCATTTT	CASSLRGGLGPQHF
TRBV30	.	few	TRBJ1-5	TGTGCCTGGAGTATCCAACGGAATCAGCCCCAGCATTTT	CAWSIQRNQPQHF
TRBV2	TRBD2	.	TRBJ2-5	TGTGCCAGCAGTGAAATGGGGCTTACTAGCGAAGAGACCCAGTACTTC	CASSEMGLTSEETQYF
TRBV2	.	.	TRBJ2-5	TGTGCCAGCAGTGAAGCAGACTTTCAAGAGACCCAGTACTTC	CASSEADFQETQYF
TRBV7-3	TRBD2	.	TRBJ2-7	TGTGCCAGCAGCCTTTCTAGCGGGAGCCGCTACGAGCAGTACTTC	CASSLSSGSRYEQYF
TRBV28	.	once	TRBJ2-3	TGTGCCAGCAGTTTACCCCCCGGCAGGGAAAGCACAGATACGCAGTATTTT	CASSLPPGRESTDTQYF
TRBV3-1/TRBV3-2	TRBD2	.	TRBJ2-3	TGTGCCAGCAGCCAAGATTTGATTCCGGGCGGACTAGCGGTCACAGATACGCAGTATTTT	CASSQDLIPGGLAVTDTQYF
TRBV7-9	TRBD2	.	TRBJ2-3	TGTGCCAGCAGGGGGACTAGCGGGAGTTGGGTGGTCACAGATACGCAGTATTTT	CASRGTSGSWVVTDTQYF